Below are 25 T cell receptor beta chains sequenced from a single sample in a study of blood T cell repertoires in COVID-19. The table came from immunoSEQ multiplex PCR; TCRdb's copy has only in-frame clones and leaves some out. The sample has about 200,000 clones, around 85% seen once. The source material was peripheral blood. Receptor source: a man in his sixties with COVID-19, enrolled during active disease.

This chain connects TRBV27 to TRBJ1-5; D gene uncertain. This CDR3 has 13 amino acids. Germline values: CDR1 MNHEY, CDR2 SMNVEV (reference sequence). The V end was cut by 3 bases, the J end by 11 bases, with 14 bases between. CDR3 sequence reads: CASSFRLGEAQHF. CDR3 nucleotide sequence: TGTGCCAGCAGTTTTCGTCTGGGCGAAGCCCAGCATTTT.

The chain links TRBV27 to TRBJ1-2, with D possibly being TRBD1 (5 bases). Germline CDR1 and CDR2: MNHEY and SMNVEV (reference sequence). The CDR3 is 14 residues long. The V and J ends lost 0 bases and 6 bases respectively, with 11 bases between them. The CDR3 nucleotides read TGTGCCAGCAGTTTATCCGGGACTCCGGATGGCTACACCTTC. Translating gives CASSLSGTPDGYTF.

The V gene is TRBV7-8, the J gene TRBJ2-1; 7 bases fit TRBD2. The CDR3 loop spans 15 amino acids. With 6 bases clipped from V and 4 bases from J, the junction kept 9 bases outside the gene matches. Germline V gene data show CDR1 as SGHVS and CDR2 as FQNEAQ. This CDR3 reads CASRILSGSYNEQFF. DNA for the CDR3: TGTGCCAGCAGGATCCTTAGCGGGTCTTACAATGAGCAGTTCTTC.

The CDR3: CASSSRDRGVYGYTF. In DNA form, the CDR3 reads TGTGCCAGCAGTTCCCGGGACAGGGGAGTCTATGGCTACACCTTC. This chain connects TRBV6-1 to TRBJ1-2; the match to TRBD1 covers 10 bases. Germline CDR1 MNHNS, CDR2 SASEGT. There are 15 residues in the CDR3. Trimming removed 5 bases from V and 4 bases from J; junction bases left unmatched: 7.

The chain employs TRBV30 and TRBJ2-1, with a possible D match to TRBD1 (5 bases). Trimming left V 3 bases short and J 10 bases short, with 10 bases between. Per the germline V gene, CDR1 is GTSNPN and CDR2 is SVGIG (reference sequence). The CDR3 has 11 residues. The CDR3 sequence is CAWSPGIEQFF. In DNA form, the CDR3 reads TGTGCCTGGAGCCCAGGGATAGAGCAGTTCTTC.

The chain employs TRBV7-9 and TRBJ1-4, with D unclear. Looked up from germline, CDR1 is SEHNR and CDR2 is FQNEAQ (reference sequence). The CDR3 contains 15 residues. V gave up 1 base and J gave up 4 bases, with 10 bases separating them. The CDR3 protein is CASSLVRHSNEKLFF. The CDR3 DNA reads as TGTGCCAGCAGCTTAGTAAGGCACAGTAATGAAAAACTGTTTTTT.

The chain couples TRBV30 to TRBJ1-6, with 9 nucleotides matching TRBD1. The CDR3 loop spans 12 amino acids. In germline, CDR1 is GTSNPN, CDR2 SVGIG (reference sequence). Trimming removed 5 bases from V and 17 bases from J; junction bases left unmatched: 10. The CDR3 DNA follows: TGTGCCTGGGATCCCCCGGGACAGGGTTTCCACTTT. Encoded protein: CAWDPPGQGFHF. Full variable domain (missing parts from reference TRBV30 and TRBJ1-6): SQTIHQWPATLVQPVGSPLSLECTVEGTSNPNLYWYRQAAGRGLQLLFYSVGIGQISSEVPQNLSASRPQDRQFILSSKKLLLSDSGFYLCAWDPPGQGFHFGNGTRLTVT.

This rearrangement joins TRBV10-3 to TRBJ1-2; D call uncertain. Germline V gene lookup returns CDR1 ENHRY and CDR2 SYGVKD. The CDR3 sequence is 15 residues long. Trimming cost V 6 bases and J 7 bases, with 21 bases left between them. The CDR3 sequence is CAISINLISGSGYTF. In nucleotides, the CDR3 is TGTGCCATCAGCATAAACCTGATCTCGGGGTCTGGCTACACCTTC.

There are a few counts of this clone. The V call is TRBV7-9, the J call TRBJ1-1, with D possibly TRBD1 on 5 matching bases. The CDR3 extends over 14 amino acids. The germline V and J ends were trimmed by 3 bases and 11 bases, with 19 bases remaining between them. Germline lookup yields CDR1 SEHNR and CDR2 FQNEAQ (reference sequence). The CDR3 here is CASSLRDENSAAFF. The CDR3 nucleotides are TGTGCCAGCAGCTTGCGGGACGAAAATAGTGCGGCTTTCTTT.

This clone has only a few counts. This chain uses TRBV9 with TRBJ2-7, with D perhaps TRBD1 (6 bases). CDR1 SGDLS and CDR2 YYNGEE come from the germline V gene. The V end was cut by 0 bases, the J end by 5 bases, with 15 bases between. This CDR3 contains 15 residues. CDR3 nucleotide sequence: TGTGCCAGCAGCGTAGAGGGGGTCTATGGAGACGAGCAGTACTTC. Translated: CASSVEGVYGDEQYF.

The rearrangement links TRBV6-2 or TRBV6-3 to TRBJ2-7; 7 bases align to TRBD2. Trimming cost V 0 bases and J 0 bases; bases outside gene matches: 2. CDR3 size: 15 residues. Germline CDR1 reads MNHEY; CDR2 reads SVGEGT. CDR3 nucleotides: TGTGCCAGCAGTTACTCGGGAGGGGCCTCCTACGAGCAGTACTTC. Translating it yields CASSYSGGASYEQYF.

V is TRBV6-5 and J is TRBJ1-6, with D possibly matching TRBD1 (6 bases). The length of the CDR3 is 14 residues. Trimming removed 3 bases from V and 10 bases from J, with 13 bases in between. CDR1 is MNHEY and CDR2 is SVGAGI in the germline V gene. The CDR3 reads CASSYEGVRSPLHF. The CDR3 DNA follows: TGTGCCAGCAGTTATGAGGGGGTTAGGTCACCCCTCCACTTT.

The V gene is TRBV10-1, the J gene TRBJ2-2; D ambiguous. Trimming removed 7 bases at V and 0 bases at J, with 6 bases between. The CDR3 sequence is 13 residues long. From germline, CDR1 is WNHNN and CDR2 SYGVQD (reference sequence). CDR3 in DNA: TGCGCCAGCAAAAGCACGAACACCGGGGAGCTGTTTTTT. As protein: CASKSTNTGELFF.

The rearrangement joins TRBV6-5 to TRBJ2-1, with a possible D match to TRBD2 (5 bases). V was clipped by 0 bases and J by 10 bases, with 7 bases between them. CDR1 and CDR2 from the germline V gene are MNHEY and SVGAGI. CDR3 length: 12 amino acids. CDR3: CASSYSGIEQFF. For the CDR3, the DNA is TGTGCCAGCAGTTACTCCGGGATAGAGCAGTTCTTC.

The chain combines TRBV7-9 with TRBJ2-3, with TRBD2 matching 10 bases. CDR3 length: 18 residues. V dropped 5 bases and J dropped 2; count of bases not matched to a gene: 13. Germline loops: CDR1 SEHNR, CDR2 FQNEAQ (reference sequence). The CDR3 sequence is CASSARRVLAGHTDTQYF. The CDR3 bases are TGTGCCAGCAGCGCCCGGAGGGTACTAGCGGGGCACACAGATACGCAGTATTTT.

On this clone itself: Additional DNA sequences in this sample encode the identical CDR3. The CDR3 DNA follows: TGCGCCAGCTCCCCAGGGGGCGCGAACACCGGGGAGCTGTTTTTT. This gives the protein CASSPGGANTGELFF. The genes are TRBV5-1 and TRBJ2-2, with TRBD1 identical over 8 bases. V gave up 7 bases and J gave up 0 bases; unmatched junction bases: 5. The CDR3 spans 15 residues. The germline V gene has CDR1 SGHRS and CDR2 YFSETQ.

The V call is TRBV6-5, the J call TRBJ1-1, with D perhaps TRBD1 (6 bases). V was trimmed by 7 bases and J by 3 bases, leaving 12 bases between them. Germline loops: CDR1 MNHEY, CDR2 SVGAGI. There are 13 residues in the CDR3. The DNA of the CDR3 is TGTGCCAGCACTCCAGGGGCTTACACTGAAGCTTTCTTT. Amino acids: CASTPGAYTEAFF.

The rearrangement joins TRBV9 to TRBJ2-1; 14 bases line up with TRBD2. The J segment lost 2 bases and the V segment lost 2 bases, leaving 15 bases of the junction unmatched. Germline assignment: CDR1 SGDLS and CDR2 YYNGEE. The CDR3 runs 21 residues. The CDR3 DNA is TGTGCCAGCAGCGTTGGTACCCCCGGGACTAGCGGGAGTAGGGCCTACAATGAGCAGTTCTTC. This sequence encodes CASSVGTPGTSGSRAYNEQFF.

This rearrangement joins TRBV19 to TRBJ1-2, with D possibly matching TRBD1 (6 bases). The V end lost 7 bases, the J end lost 6 bases, and 15 bases lay between the germline ends. Germline CDR1 LNHDA, CDR2 SQIVND (reference sequence). This CDR3 contains 13 residues. CDR3 residues: CASTYGAGDGYTF. The CDR3, as DNA: TGTGCCAGTACCTACGGGGCAGGGGATGGCTACACCTTC.

This chain joins TRBV10-1 and TRBJ1-2, with a tentative D call TRBD1 (5 bases). V was cut by 6 bases and J by 3 bases, with 11 bases left in between. The CDR3 has 13 amino acids. Looked up from germline, CDR1 is WNHNN and CDR2 is SYGVQD (reference sequence). The CDR3 loop is CASSDTQDYGYTF. As DNA, the CDR3 is TGCGCCAGCAGCGACACACAGGACTATGGCTACACCTTC.

The rearrangement links TRBV30 to TRBJ1-5; possible D gene TRBD1, 6 bases. This CDR3 comprises 16 residues. Germline CDR1 GTSNPN, CDR2 SVGIG (reference sequence). V lost 1 base, J lost 2 bases, and 15 bases lay in between. The CDR3 DNA reads as TGTGCCTGGAGTGCCGGGCCCCCAGGGGGCAATCAGCCCCAGCATTTT. Its protein product is CAWSAGPPGGNQPQHF. The whole variable domain, remainder taken from reference TRBV30 and TRBJ1-5, is SQTIHQWPATLVQPVGSPLSLECTVEGTSNPNLYWYRQAAGRGLQLLFYSVGIGQISSEVPQNLSASRPQDRQFILSSKKLLLSDSGFYLCAWSAGPPGGNQPQHFGDGTRLSIL.

V gene TRBV19 combines with J gene TRBJ1-5; TRBD1 agrees at 8 bases. V was clipped by 7 bases and J by 4 bases; unmatched bases: 12. The CDR3 loop spans 16 amino acids. Germline V gene data show CDR1 as LNHDA and CDR2 as SQIVND (reference sequence). Written as DNA, the CDR3 is TGTGCCAGTAAGACAGGGGCGGTTGTTGGTAATCAGCCCCAGCATTTT. The encoded protein is CASKTGAVVGNQPQHF.

The chain carries TRBV19 and TRBJ1-4; D is undetermined. The V gene lost 5 bases and the J gene lost 5 bases, with 12 bases spanning the gap. Germline CDR1 and CDR2: LNHDA and SQIVND (reference sequence). This CDR3 comprises 14 residues. The CDR3 nucleotides read TGTGCCAGTAGTCCCCCGGGTTTAAATGAAAAACTGTTTTTT. Translation: CASSPPGLNEKLFF.

The V and J genes are TRBV4-2 and TRBJ2-7; possibly TRBD1 for D (6 bases). Germline CDR1 and CDR2: LGHNA and YNFKEQ. Between the trimmed V and J ends, which lost 5 bases and 1 base, there was a span of 9 bases. CDR3 length: 13 residues. CDR3 in DNA: TGTGCCAGCAGCTCAGGACAGTCCTACGAGCAGTACTTC. The encoded protein is CASSSGQSYEQYF.

The V and J genes are TRBV30 and TRBJ1-3; 7 positions match TRBD1. The CDR3 is 13 amino acids. Germline CDR1 GTSNPN, CDR2 SVGIG (reference sequence). Germline trimming cut 5 bases from V and 4 bases from J; bases unmatched to any gene: 5. The CDR3 DNA is TGTGCCTGGGCGACAGGGTCCGGAAACACCATATATTTT. Amino acids: CAWATGSGNTIYF. Full variable domain (rest looked up from reference TRBV30 and TRBJ1-3): SQTIHQWPATLVQPVGSPLSLECTVEGTSNPNLYWYRQAAGRGLQLLFYSVGIGQISSEVPQNLSASRPQDRQFILSSKKLLLSDSGFYLCAWATGSGNTIYFGEGSWLTVV.